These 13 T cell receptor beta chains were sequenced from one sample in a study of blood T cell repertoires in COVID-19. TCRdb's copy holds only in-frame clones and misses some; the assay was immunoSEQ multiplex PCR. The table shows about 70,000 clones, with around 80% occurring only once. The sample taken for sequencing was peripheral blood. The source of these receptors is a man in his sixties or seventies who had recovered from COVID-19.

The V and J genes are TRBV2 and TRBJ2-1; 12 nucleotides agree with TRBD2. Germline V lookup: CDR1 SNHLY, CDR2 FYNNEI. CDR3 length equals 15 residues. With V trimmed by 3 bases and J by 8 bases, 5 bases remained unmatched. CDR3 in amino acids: CASSDRTSGAYEQFF. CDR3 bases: TGTGCCAGCAGTGACAGGACTAGCGGGGCCTATGAGCAGTTCTTC.

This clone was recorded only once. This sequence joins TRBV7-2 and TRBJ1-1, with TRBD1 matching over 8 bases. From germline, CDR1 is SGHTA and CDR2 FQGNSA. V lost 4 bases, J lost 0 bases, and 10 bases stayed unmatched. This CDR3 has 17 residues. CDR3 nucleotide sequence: TGTGCCAGCAGCTCGCCCCCGGGACAGGCCTTGAACACTGAAGCTTTCTTT. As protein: CASSSPPGQALNTEAFF.

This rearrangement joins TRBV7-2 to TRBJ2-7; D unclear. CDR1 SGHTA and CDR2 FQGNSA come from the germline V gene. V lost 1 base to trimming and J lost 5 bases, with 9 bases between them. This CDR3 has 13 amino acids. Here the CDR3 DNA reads TGTGCCAGCAGCTTAGGGAGCTGGGACGAGCAGTACTTC. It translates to CASSLGSWDEQYF.

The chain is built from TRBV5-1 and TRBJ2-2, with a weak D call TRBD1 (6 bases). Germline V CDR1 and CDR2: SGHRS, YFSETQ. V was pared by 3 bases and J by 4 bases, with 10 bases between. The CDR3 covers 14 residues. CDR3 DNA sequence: TGCGCCAGCAGCTCGGGACAACTCACCGGGGAGCTGTTTTTT. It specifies CASSSGQLTGELFF.

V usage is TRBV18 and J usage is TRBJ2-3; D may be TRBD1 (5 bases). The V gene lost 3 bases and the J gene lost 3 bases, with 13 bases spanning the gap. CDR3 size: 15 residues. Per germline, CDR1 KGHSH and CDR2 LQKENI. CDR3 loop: CASSPRVMGTDTQYF. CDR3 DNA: TGTGCCAGCTCACCCAGGGTTATGGGGACAGATACGCAGTATTTT.

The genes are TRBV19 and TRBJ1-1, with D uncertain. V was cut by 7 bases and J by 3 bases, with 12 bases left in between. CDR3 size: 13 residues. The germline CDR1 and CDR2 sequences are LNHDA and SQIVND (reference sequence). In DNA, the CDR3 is TGTGCCAGTATTCCACGGGGAGACACTGAAGCTTTCTTT. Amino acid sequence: CASIPRGDTEAFF.

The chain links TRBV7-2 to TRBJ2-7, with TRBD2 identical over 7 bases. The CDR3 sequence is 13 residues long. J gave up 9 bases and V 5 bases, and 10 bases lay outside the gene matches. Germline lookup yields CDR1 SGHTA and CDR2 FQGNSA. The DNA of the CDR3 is TGTGCCAGCAGCAGCGGGACGGTCTTCGGGCAGTACTTC. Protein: CASSSGTVFGQYF.

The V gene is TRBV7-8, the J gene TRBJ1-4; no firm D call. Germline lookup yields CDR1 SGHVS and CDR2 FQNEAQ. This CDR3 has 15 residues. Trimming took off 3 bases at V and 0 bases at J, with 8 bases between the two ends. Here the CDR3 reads CASSFTPATNEKLFF. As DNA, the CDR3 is TGTGCCAGCAGCTTTACACCTGCAACTAATGAAAAACTGTTTTTT. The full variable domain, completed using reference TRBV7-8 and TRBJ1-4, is GAGVSQSPRYKVAKRGQDVALRCDPISGHVSLFWYQQALGQGPEFLTYFQNEAQLDKSGLPSDRFFAERPEGSVSTLKIQRTQQEDSAVYLCASSFTPATNEKLFFGSGTQLSVL.

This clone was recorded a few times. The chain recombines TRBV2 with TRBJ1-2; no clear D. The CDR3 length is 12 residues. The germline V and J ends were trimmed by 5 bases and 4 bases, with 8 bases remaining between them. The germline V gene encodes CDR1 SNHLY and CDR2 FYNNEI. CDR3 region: CASSQNTYGYTF. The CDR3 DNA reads TGTGCCAGCAGTCAAAACACCTATGGCTACACCTTC.

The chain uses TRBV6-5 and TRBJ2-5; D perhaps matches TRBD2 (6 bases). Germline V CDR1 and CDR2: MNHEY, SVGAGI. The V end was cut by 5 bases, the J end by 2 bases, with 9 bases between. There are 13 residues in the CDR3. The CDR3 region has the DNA TGTGCCAGCAGTATGGACTATCAAGAGACCCAGTACTTC. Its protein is CASSMDYQETQYF.

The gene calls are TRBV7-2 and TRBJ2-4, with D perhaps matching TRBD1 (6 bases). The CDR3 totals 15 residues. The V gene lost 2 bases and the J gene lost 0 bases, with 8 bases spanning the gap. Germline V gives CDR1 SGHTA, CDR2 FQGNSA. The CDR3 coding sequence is TGTGCCAGCAGCTTAAACAGGGTAGCCAAAAACATTCAGTACTTC. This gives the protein CASSLNRVAKNIQYF.

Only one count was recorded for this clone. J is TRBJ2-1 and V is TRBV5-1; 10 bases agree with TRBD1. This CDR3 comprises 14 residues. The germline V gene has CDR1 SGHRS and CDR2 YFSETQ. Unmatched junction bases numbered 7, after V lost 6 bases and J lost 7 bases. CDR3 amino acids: CASNRQGAVNEQFF. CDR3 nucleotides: TGCGCCAGCAATAGACAGGGGGCAGTAAATGAGCAGTTCTTC.

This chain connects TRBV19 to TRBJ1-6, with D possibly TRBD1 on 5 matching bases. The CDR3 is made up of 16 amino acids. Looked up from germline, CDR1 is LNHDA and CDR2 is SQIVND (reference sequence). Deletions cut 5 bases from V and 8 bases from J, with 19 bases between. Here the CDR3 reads CASSSYLWGEDSPLHF. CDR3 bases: TGTGCCAGTAGTTCATATCTCTGGGGGGAAGATTCACCCCTCCACTTT.